Shown below are 19 T cell receptor beta chains from a single sample sequenced in a study of blood T cell repertoires in COVID-19. Some clones are missing from TCRdb's copy, which holds only in-frame ones; the method was immunoSEQ multiplex PCR. This sample has over 85,000 clones, with 75% to 90% found just once. The sequencing sample was made of peripheral blood. These receptor sequences come from a human donor in a cohort sampled during active COVID-19.

The chain carries TRBV6-2 or TRBV6-3 and TRBJ2-1; TRBD2 matches 14 bases. V was pared by 2 bases and J by 7 bases, with 7 bases of the junction left unmatched. The CDR3 extends over 17 amino acids. The germline V gene has CDR1 MNHEY and CDR2 SVGEGT. DNA of the CDR3: TGTGCCAGCAGTTACGGGACTAGCGGGAGTCGCGTAAATGAGCAGTTCTTC. Translated, it gives CASSYGTSGSRVNEQFF.

This chain uses TRBV5-1 with TRBJ2-1; D might be TRBD2 (7 bases). Germline loops: CDR1 SGHRS, CDR2 YFSETQ. CDR3 length: 16 residues. The V end lost 0 bases, the J end lost 7 bases, and 17 bases lay between the germline ends. The chain's CDR3 is CASSLDAGANTNEQFF. The CDR3 DNA reads TGCGCCAGCAGCTTGGATGCGGGGGCAAACACGAATGAGCAGTTCTTC.

The chain is built from TRBV28 and TRBJ2-6; 14 positions match TRBD2. Germline V gives CDR1 MDHEN, CDR2 SYDVKM. The CDR3 is made up of 20 amino acids. With 3 bases clipped from V and 1 base from J, the junction kept 8 bases outside the gene matches. CDR3 coding DNA: TGTGCCAGCAGTTTTAACACCCGACTAGCGGGAGGGTCTGGGGCCAACGTCCTGACTTTC. It codes for CASSFNTRLAGGSGANVLTF.

The rearrangement uses TRBV1 and TRBJ2-1; TRBD2, as called in the table, went unchecked against the DNA. TRBV1 is reported as a pseudogene. CDR3 length: 12 residues. The CDR3 DNA is TGCACCAGCAACGGGGGGGACAATGAGCAGTTCTTC. Amino acid sequence: CTSNGGDNEQFF.

This clone came up a few times. V usage is TRBV2 and J usage is TRBJ2-7; D is unresolved. Germline loops: CDR1 SNHLY, CDR2 FYNNEI. V shed 4 bases and J shed 6 bases, with 10 bases lying between them. CDR3 length: 12 amino acids. CDR3: CASSGGSGEQYF. The CDR3 DNA is TGTGCCAGCAGTGGTGGGTCGGGCGAGCAGTACTTC.

This clone was found once. The CDR3 loop is CASKWTGRPANYGYTF. CDR3 nucleotides: TGTGCCAGTAAGTGGACAGGAAGACCAGCTAACTATGGCTACACCTTC. This chain uses TRBV19 with TRBJ1-2, with 7 nucleotides matching TRBD1. Germline values: CDR1 LNHDA, CDR2 SQIVND (reference sequence). The CDR3 contains 16 residues. The trim removed 7 bases at V and 0 bases at J, leaving 11 bases unmatched. Full variable domain (remainder filled in from reference TRBV19 and TRBJ1-2): DGGITQSPKYLFRKEGQNVTLSCEQNLNHDAMYWYRQDPGQGLRLIYYSQIVNDFQKGDIAEGYSVSREKKESFPLTVTSAQKNPTAFYLCASKWTGRPANYGYTFGSGTRLTVV.

V and J are TRBV18 and TRBJ1-2; TRBD1 might be the D (5 bases). Germline CDR1 and CDR2: KGHSH and LQKENI. The CDR3 extends over 14 amino acids. V lost 2 bases and J lost 8, with 15 bases in between. The CDR3 nucleotides are TGTGCCAGCTCACCAGGGACTTGGCTATCCGGCTACACCTTC. It is translated as CASSPGTWLSGYTF.

This clone was counted once. The rearrangement uses TRBV18 and TRBJ2-2; 12 bases align to TRBD2. The trim removed 5 bases at V and 7 bases at J, leaving 8 bases unmatched. This CDR3 has 16 residues. CDR1 is KGHSH, CDR2 LQKENI, per germline. CDR3 nucleotides: TGTGCCAGCTCAGCGACTAGCGGGAGTTCGGACGGGGAGCTGTTTTTT. Translating gives CASSATSGSSDGELFF.

The chain is built from TRBV28 and TRBJ2-7; 10 bases fit TRBD1. CDR3 length: 15 residues. Trimming removed 6 bases from V and 4 bases from J; junction bases left unmatched: 9. CDR1 is MDHEN and CDR2 is SYDVKM in the germline V gene. CDR3 protein: CASSNSGTGEYEQYF. CDR3 nucleotides: TGTGCCAGCAGCAATTCCGGGACAGGGGAGTACGAGCAGTACTTC.

This chain joins TRBV28 and TRBJ1-2; no reliable D call. The CDR3 runs to 12 residues. The germline gives CDR1 MDHEN, CDR2 SYDVKM. The V end lost 6 bases, the J end lost 8 bases, and 13 bases lay between the germline ends. The CDR3 protein is CASRSEYRGYTF. The CDR3 coding sequence is TGTGCCAGCAGATCCGAGTATCGAGGCTACACCTTC.

The J gene is TRBJ2-1, the V gene TRBV27, with D possibly being TRBD1 (6 bases). Germline CDR1 and CDR2: MNHEY and SMNVEV (reference sequence). The V end was cut by 5 bases, the J end by 2 bases, with 13 bases between. The length of the CDR3 is 15 residues. CDR3 in amino acids: CASSRSEGAYNEQFF. For the CDR3, the DNA is TGTGCCAGCAGTCGAAGCGAGGGGGCCTACAATGAGCAGTTCTTC.

This chain connects TRBV28 to TRBJ2-7, with 12 positions matching TRBD2. The germline gives CDR1 MDHEN, CDR2 SYDVKM. The length of the CDR3 is 15 residues. The junction had 6 bases not matched to a gene; V was cut back by 5 bases and J by 4 bases. CDR3 bases: TGTGCCAGCAGTCCGACTAGCGGGAGTTGGTACGAGCAGTACTTC. Residues: CASSPTSGSWYEQYF.

This rearrangement joins TRBV24-1 to TRBJ2-7; D perhaps matches TRBD1 (6 bases). The CDR3 runs to 15 residues. Between the trimmed V and J ends, which lost 7 bases and 1 base, there was a span of 16 bases. Germline CDR1 reads KGHDR; CDR2 reads SFDVKD. The CDR3 sequence is CATRGDTARSYEQYF. CDR3 sequence (DNA): TGTGCCACCAGGGGGGACACCGCTCGTTCCTACGAGCAGTACTTC.

This chain connects TRBV4-1 to TRBJ2-2, with 8 nucleotides matching TRBD2. J lost 4 bases, V lost 4 bases, and 14 bases had no gene match. CDR3 length: 18 amino acids. Germline V CDR1 and CDR2: MGHRA, YSYEKL. The CDR3 reads CASSLGPGSSGTTGELFF. CDR3 in DNA: TGCGCCAGCAGCCTTGGGCCGGGGAGTAGCGGGACCACCGGGGAGCTGTTTTTT.

The gene calls are TRBV4-1 and TRBJ2-1; TRBD2 aligns across 11 bases. The CDR3 totals 18 residues. Germline CDR1 and CDR2: MGHRA and YSYEKL. Germline trimming cut 0 bases from V and 6 bases from J; bases unmatched to any gene: 10. CDR3 DNA sequence: TGCGCCAGCAGCCAAGATCGGGGAACTAGCGGGAGACCCAATGAGCAGTTCTTC. This gives the protein CASSQDRGTSGRPNEQFF.

The chain couples TRBV5-5 to TRBJ2-7; 7 bases fit TRBD1. Germline V lookup: CDR1 SGHKS, CDR2 YYEKEE (reference sequence). The V gene end was trimmed by 5 bases and the J gene end by 7 bases; junction bases not matched to a gene: 6. The CDR3 runs to 12 residues. CDR3 residues: CASSSGGWEQYF. The DNA for the CDR3 is TGTGCCAGCAGTTCAGGGGGTTGGGAGCAGTACTTC.

The rearrangement joins TRBV6-6 to TRBJ1-3, with a tentative D call TRBD1 (5 bases). Germline assignment: CDR1 MNHNY and CDR2 SVGAGI (reference sequence). The CDR3 sequence is 15 residues long. Deletions cut 6 bases from V and 1 base from J, with 13 bases between. CDR3 DNA sequence: TGTGCCAGCAGCCACTCAGGGCGGTCTGGAAACACCATATATTTT. It yields the protein CASSHSGRSGNTIYF.

This clone was observed once. The chain combines TRBV27 with TRBJ2-1, with 8 bases lining up with TRBD1. Losses at the gene ends were 5 bases for V and 7 bases for J; bases not matched to a gene: 7. This CDR3 comprises 14 residues. Per the germline V gene, CDR1 is MNHEY and CDR2 is SMNVEV (reference sequence). This CDR3 is CASSPRGLGNEQFF. CDR3 coding DNA: TGTGCCAGCAGTCCCAGGGGGCTGGGTAATGAGCAGTTCTTC.

The chain joins TRBV5-6 to TRBJ2-7; 8 bases align to TRBD1. After removal of 4 bases from V and 7 bases from J, the junction contained 7 bases not matched to a gene. The CDR3 is 13 residues long. The V gene's germline CDR1 is SGHDT and CDR2 YYEEEE. This CDR3 is CASSPMDREEQYF. The CDR3 DNA sequence: TGTGCCAGCAGCCCCATGGACAGGGAGGAGCAGTACTTC.